This T cell receptor beta chain was sequenced during a study of blood T cell repertoires in COVID-19. Some clones are missing from TCRdb's copy, which holds only in-frame ones; the method was immunoSEQ multiplex PCR. This table holds 260,000 or so clones, 83% found once. Per the germline V gene, CDR1 is LNHDA and CDR2 is SQIVND (reference sequence). The junction had 4 bases not matched to a gene; V was cut back by 3 bases and J by 7 bases. This CDR3 region has 15 residues. V usage is TRBV19 and J usage is TRBJ1-6, with 9 positions matching TRBD1. This receptor was obtained from a woman between 40 and 50 years old who had been exposed to COVID-19. Material for sequencing was PBMCs or T cells enriched from blood (not recorded which). The CDR3 loop reads CASSILGTGNSPLHF. CDR3 coding DNA: TGTGCCAGTAGTATTCTTGGGACAGGGAATTCACCCCTCCACTTT.